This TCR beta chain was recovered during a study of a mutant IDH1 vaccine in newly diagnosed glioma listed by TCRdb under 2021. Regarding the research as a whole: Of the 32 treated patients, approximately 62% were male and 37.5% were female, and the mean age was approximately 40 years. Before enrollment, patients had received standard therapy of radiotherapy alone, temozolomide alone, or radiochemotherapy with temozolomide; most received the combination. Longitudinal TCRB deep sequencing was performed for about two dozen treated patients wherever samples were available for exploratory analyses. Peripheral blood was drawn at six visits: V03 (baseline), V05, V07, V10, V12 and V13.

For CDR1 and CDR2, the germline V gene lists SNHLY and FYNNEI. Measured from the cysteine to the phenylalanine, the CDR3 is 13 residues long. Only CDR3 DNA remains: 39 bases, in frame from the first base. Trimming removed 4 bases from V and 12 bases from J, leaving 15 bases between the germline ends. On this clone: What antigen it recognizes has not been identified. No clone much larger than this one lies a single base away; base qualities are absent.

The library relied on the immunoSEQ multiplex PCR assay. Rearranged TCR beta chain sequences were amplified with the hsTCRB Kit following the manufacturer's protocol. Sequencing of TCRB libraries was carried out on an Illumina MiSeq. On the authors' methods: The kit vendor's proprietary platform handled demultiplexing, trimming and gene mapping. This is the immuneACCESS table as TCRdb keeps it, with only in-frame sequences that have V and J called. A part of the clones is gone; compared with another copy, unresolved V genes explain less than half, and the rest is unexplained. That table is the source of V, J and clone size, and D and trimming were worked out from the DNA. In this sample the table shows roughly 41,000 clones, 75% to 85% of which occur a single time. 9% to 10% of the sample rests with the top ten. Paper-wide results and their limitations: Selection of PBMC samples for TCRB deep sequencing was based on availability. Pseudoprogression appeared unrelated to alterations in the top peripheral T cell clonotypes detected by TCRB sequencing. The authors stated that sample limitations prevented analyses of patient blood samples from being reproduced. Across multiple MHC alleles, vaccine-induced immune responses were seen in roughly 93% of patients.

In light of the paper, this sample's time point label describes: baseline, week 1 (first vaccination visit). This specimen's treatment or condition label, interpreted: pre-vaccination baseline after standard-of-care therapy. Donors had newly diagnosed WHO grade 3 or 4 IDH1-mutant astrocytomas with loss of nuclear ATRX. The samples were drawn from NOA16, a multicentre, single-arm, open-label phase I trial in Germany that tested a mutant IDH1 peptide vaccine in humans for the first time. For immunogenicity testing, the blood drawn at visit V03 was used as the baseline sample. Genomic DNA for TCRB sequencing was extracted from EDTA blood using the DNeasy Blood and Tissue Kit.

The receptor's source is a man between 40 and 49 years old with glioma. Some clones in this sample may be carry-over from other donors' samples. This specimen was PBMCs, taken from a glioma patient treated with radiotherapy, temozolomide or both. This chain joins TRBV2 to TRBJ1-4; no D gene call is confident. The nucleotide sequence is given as TGTGCCAGCAGTGCCCCTCTCAGTGAGGAACTGTTTTTT. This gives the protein CASSAPLSEELFF.